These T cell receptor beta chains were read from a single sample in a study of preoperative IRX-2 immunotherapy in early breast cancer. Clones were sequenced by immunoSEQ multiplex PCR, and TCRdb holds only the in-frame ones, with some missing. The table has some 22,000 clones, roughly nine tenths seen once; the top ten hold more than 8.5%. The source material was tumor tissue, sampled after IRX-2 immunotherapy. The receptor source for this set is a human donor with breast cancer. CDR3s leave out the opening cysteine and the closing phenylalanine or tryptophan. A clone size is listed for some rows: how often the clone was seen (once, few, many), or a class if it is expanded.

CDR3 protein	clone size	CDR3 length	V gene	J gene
ASSFEGYEQY	.	10	TRBV11-2	TRBJ2-7
ATATGGYEQY	.	10	TRBV2	TRBJ2-7
ASSFGEETQY	.	10	TRBV5-1	TRBJ2-5
ATSSYINRLSEQF	.	13	TRBV15	TRBJ2-1
ASSSTAGTEAF	.	11	TRBV19	TRBJ1-1
ASSATTYNEQF	.	11	TRBV19	TRBJ2-1
ASSPSDYEQY	.	10	TRBV18	TRBJ2-7
ASSPRHDDNYGYT	few	13	TRBV18	TRBJ1-2
ASSETPGQITDTQY	.	14	TRBV10-1	TRBJ2-3
ASSQDWSSYNEQF	.	13	TRBV14	TRBJ2-1